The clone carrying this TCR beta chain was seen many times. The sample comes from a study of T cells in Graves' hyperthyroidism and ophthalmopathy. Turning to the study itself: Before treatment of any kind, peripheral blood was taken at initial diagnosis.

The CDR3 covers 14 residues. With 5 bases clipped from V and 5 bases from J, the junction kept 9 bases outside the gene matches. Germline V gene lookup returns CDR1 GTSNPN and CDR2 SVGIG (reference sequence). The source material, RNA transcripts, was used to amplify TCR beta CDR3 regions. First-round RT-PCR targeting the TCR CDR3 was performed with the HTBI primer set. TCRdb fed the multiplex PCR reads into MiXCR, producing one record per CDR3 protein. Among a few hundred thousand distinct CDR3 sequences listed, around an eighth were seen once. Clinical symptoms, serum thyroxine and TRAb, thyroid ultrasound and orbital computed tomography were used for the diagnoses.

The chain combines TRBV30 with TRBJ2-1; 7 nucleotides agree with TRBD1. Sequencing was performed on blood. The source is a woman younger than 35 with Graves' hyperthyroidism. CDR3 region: CAWSTGSIDNEQFF. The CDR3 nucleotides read TGTGCCTGGTCGACAGGGTCCATAGACAATGAGCAGTTCTTC. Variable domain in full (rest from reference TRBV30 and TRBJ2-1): SQTIHQWPATLVQPVGSPLSLECTVEGTSNPNLYWYRQAAGRGLQLLFYSVGIGQISSEVPQNLSASRPQDRQFILSSKKLLLSDSGFYLCAWSTGSIDNEQFFGPGTRLTVL.